This T cell receptor (beta chain) comes out of a study of tumor and adjacent non-tumor tissue in lung cancer. As for this clonotype: A much larger clone sits a single nucleotide away, making a read error possible.

The library came from three nested PCR rounds adapted from ARM-PCR protocols. TCRdb re-derived calls from the multiplex PCR reads in MiXCR, one entry per CDR3 protein. The repertoire has approximately 90,000 distinct CDR3 sequences, roughly 62% of them found once; the top ten carry over 12%. There are 19 residues in the CDR3. V was clipped by 1 base and J by 3 bases; unmatched bases: 18. The germline gives CDR1 SQVTM, CDR2 ANQGSEA. No cell sorting was done before RNA was extracted from the tissue. The clonotype comes from a man aged 65-85 years with non-small cell lung cancer. The rearrangement links TRBV29-1 to TRBJ2-3, with 8 bases identical to TRBD2. The specimen was lung tumor tissue. In DNA form, the CDR3 reads TGCAGCGTTGAAGGAGGGTTGTCTTCGCGCGGGAGGAGGACAGATACGCAGTATTTT. Translation: CSVEGGLSSRGRRTDTQYF.